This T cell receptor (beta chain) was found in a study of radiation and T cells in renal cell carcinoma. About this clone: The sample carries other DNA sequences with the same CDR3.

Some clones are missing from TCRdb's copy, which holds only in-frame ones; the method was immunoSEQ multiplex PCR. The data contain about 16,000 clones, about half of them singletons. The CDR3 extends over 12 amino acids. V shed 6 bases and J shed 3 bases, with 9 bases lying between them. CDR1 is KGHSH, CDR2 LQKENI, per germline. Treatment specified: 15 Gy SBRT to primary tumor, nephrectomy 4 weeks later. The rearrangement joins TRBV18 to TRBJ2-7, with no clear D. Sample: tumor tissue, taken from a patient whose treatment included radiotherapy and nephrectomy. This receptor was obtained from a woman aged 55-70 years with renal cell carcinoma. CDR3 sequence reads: CASSPAGYEQYF. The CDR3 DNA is TGTGCCAGCTCTCCAGCCGGCTACGAGCAGTACTTC. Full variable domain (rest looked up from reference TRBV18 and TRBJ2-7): NAGVMQNPRHLVRRRGQEARLRCSPMKGHSHVYWYRQLPEEGLKFMVYLQKENIIDESGMPKERFSAEFPKEGPSILRIQQVVRGDSAAYFCASSPAGYEQYFGPGTRLTVT.